Each of the 4 T cell receptor beta chains below was sequenced from the same sample in a study of blood T cell repertoires in COVID-19. The repertoire was sequenced with immunoSEQ multiplex PCR; TCRdb's copy has only in-frame clones and lacks some. This table has fewer than 65,000 clones, approximately 90% appearing once. The sample taken for sequencing was peripheral blood. These receptors all come from an elderly woman with acute or convalescent COVID-19.

This chain links TRBV11-2 with TRBJ2-1; 11 nucleotides match TRBD2. Trimming cost V 1 base and J 13 bases; bases outside gene matches: 3. Looked up from germline, CDR1 is SGHAT and CDR2 is FQNNGV. The CDR3 spans 13 residues. The CDR3 nucleotides read TGTGCCAGCAGCTTAGTTCTAGCGGGGGGACAGTTCTTC. Protein product: CASSLVLAGGQFF.

V usage is TRBV5-1 and J usage is TRBJ2-5, with TRBD2 matching 15 bases. This CDR3 is 15 amino acids long. CDR1 SGHRS and CDR2 YFSETQ come from the germline V gene. After removal of 4 bases from V and 5 bases from J, the junction contained 3 bases not matched to a gene. The CDR3 bases are TGCGCCAGCAGCATTGGGACTAGCGGGAGGGAGACCCAGTACTTC. Translation: CASSIGTSGRETQYF.

The chain links TRBV2 to TRBJ2-7, with TRBD1 matching over 8 bases. CDR1 SNHLY and CDR2 FYNNEI come from the germline V gene. The CDR3 contains 12 residues. Unmatched junction bases numbered 3, after V lost 8 bases and J lost 3 bases. CDR3 sequence (DNA): TGTGCCAGCTGGGACAGGAGCTACGAGCAGTACTTC. Translating it yields CASWDRSYEQYF.

The CDR3 here is CASSLMASALQETQYF. CDR3 bases: TGTGCCAGCAGCTTAATGGCTAGCGCACTACAAGAGACCCAGTACTTC. V usage is TRBV7-3 and J usage is TRBJ2-5; the D gene is possibly TRBD2 (6 bases). The germline V gene has CDR1 SGHTA and CDR2 FQGTGA. This CDR3 spans 16 amino acids. Trimming took off 1 base at V and 2 bases at J, with 14 bases between the two ends. The full variable domain, completed using reference TRBV7-3 and TRBJ2-5, is GAGVSQTPSNKVTEKGKYVELRCDPISGHTALYWYRQSLGQGPEFLIYFQGTGAADDSGLPNDRFFAVRPEGSVSTLKIQRTERGDSAVYLCASSLMASALQETQYFGPGTRLLVL.